Detailed here is one T cell receptor (beta chain). Its antigen is currently unknown. The data stem from a study of a mutant IDH1 vaccine in newly diagnosed glioma. About the research overall: The initiation of vaccination occurred 4-6 weeks after radiotherapy alone, or with temozolomide cycles.

Produced via immunoSEQ multiplex PCR; TCRdb's table is partial and in-frame only. The data show about 120,000 clones, roughly 90% seen once. This sample's time point: week 11, during vaccination. With topical imiquimod, each dose of the vaccine consisted of 300 ug of mutant IDH1 20-mer peptide. The CDR3 totals 15 residues. Trimming cost V 3 bases and J 0 bases, with 12 bases left between them. From germline, CDR1 is KGHSH and CDR2 LQKENI. The TCR comes from a woman between 45 and 65 years old with glioma. The specimen comprised PBMCs, sampled from a glioma patient whose treatment included an IDH1 peptide vaccine. The V call is TRBV18, the J call TRBJ2-7; possibly TRBD1 for D (5 bases). The CDR3 DNA follows: TGTGCCAGCTCACCGAGGAACAGGAGCTCCTACGAGCAGTACTTC. Its translation is CASSPRNRSSYEQYF.